Shown below are 26 T cell receptor beta chains from a single sample sequenced in a study of blood T cell repertoires in COVID-19. This table comes from immunoSEQ multiplex PCR, and its TCRdb copy is limited to in-frame clones, with some not included. The data hold 80,000 to 90,000 clones, with 75% to 90% observed a single time. Source material: peripheral blood. The receptors shown here come from a man of 80 years or more with active or convalescent COVID-19.

This chain connects TRBV25-1 to TRBJ2-1; 7 positions agree with TRBD1. V dropped 6 bases and J dropped 0; count of bases not matched to a gene: 5. The CDR3 extends over 15 amino acids. Germline V gives CDR1 MGHDK, CDR2 SYGVNS. Here the CDR3 reads CASRTGDGSYNEQFF. CDR3 DNA: TGTGCCAGCAGAACAGGGGATGGCTCCTACAATGAGCAGTTCTTC.

J is TRBJ2-1 and V is TRBV7-9, with TRBD2 identical over 10 bases. Germline values: CDR1 SEHNR, CDR2 FQNEAQ (reference sequence). This CDR3 has 18 amino acids. After removal of 5 bases from V and 2 bases from J, the junction contained 12 bases not matched to a gene. CDR3 in DNA: TGTGCCAGCAGCACCGGACTAGCGGAGGCCGGGGCCTACAATGAGCAGTTCTTC. This encodes CASSTGLAEAGAYNEQFF.

This clone was observed a single time. The chain combines TRBV21-1 with TRBJ2-7; TRBD2, the table's D call, was not compared with the DNA. TRBV21-1 is annotated as a pseudogene. There are 15 residues in the CDR3. The CDR3 DNA reads TGTGCCAGCAGCAAAAGCCGAGCGGGAGGGGGCGAGCAGTACTTC. This encodes CASSKSRAGGGEQYF.

This sequence joins TRBV19 and TRBJ2-3, with D perhaps matching TRBD1 (6 bases). Trimming left V 6 bases short and J 1 base short, with 8 bases between. CDR3 length: 13 residues. CDR1 and CDR2 from the germline V gene are LNHDA and SQIVND (reference sequence). CDR3 residues: CASRGQRTDTQYF. The CDR3 bases are TGTGCCAGTAGAGGACAGCGCACAGATACGCAGTATTTT. Supplemented by reference TRBV19 and TRBJ2-3, the full variable domain reads DGGITQSPKYLFRKEGQNVTLSCEQNLNHDAMYWYRQDPGQGLRLIYYSQIVNDFQKGDIAEGYSVSREKKESFPLTVTSAQKNPTAFYLCASRGQRTDTQYFGPGTRLTVL.

The V and J genes are TRBV19 and TRBJ2-5; maybe TRBD1 (7 bases). Trimming removed 3 bases from V and 5 bases from J, with 13 bases in between. Per the germline V gene, CDR1 is LNHDA and CDR2 is SQIVND (reference sequence). This CDR3 spans 14 amino acids. CDR3 residues: CASSIGGGSETQYF. CDR3 DNA sequence: TGTGCCAGTAGTATCGGAGGGGGCTCGGAGACCCAGTACTTC.

The V call is TRBV11-3, the J call TRBJ1-5; no reliable D call. Per the germline V gene, CDR1 is SGHNT and CDR2 is YENEEA. V was trimmed by 1 base and J by 4 bases, leaving 20 bases between them. The CDR3 extends over 18 amino acids. The CDR3 loop reads CASSLGESGPRPNQPQHF. The CDR3, as DNA: TGTGCCAGCAGCTTAGGGGAGTCGGGCCCTCGACCAAATCAGCCCCAGCATTTT.

This chain links TRBV6-2 or TRBV6-3 with TRBJ1-3; no reliable D call. Between the trimmed V and J ends, which lost 6 bases and 1 base, there was a span of 16 bases. From germline, CDR1 is MNHEY and CDR2 SVGEGT. The CDR3 sequence is 16 residues long. CDR3 sequence (DNA): TGTGCCAGCAGCCCCGACAACCGGTCGTCTGGAAACACCATATATTTT. This sequence encodes CASSPDNRSSGNTIYF.

The V and J genes are TRBV12-3 or TRBV12-4 and TRBJ1-1; D remains ambiguous. The CDR3 spans 12 residues. V was clipped by 6 bases and J by 2 bases, with 7 bases between them. CDR3 DNA: TGTGCCAGCAGACGAAGCAACACTGAAGCTTTCTTT. Encoded protein: CASRRSNTEAFF.

CDR3 coding DNA: TGCGCCAGCAGCCCGGGAGGGGGGGATGAAAAACTGTTTTTT. It encodes CASSPGGGDEKLFF. The chain has TRBV5-1 and TRBJ1-4, with D tentatively TRBD1 (6 bases). Trimming removed 4 bases at V and 6 bases at J, with 13 bases between. Germline V CDR1 and CDR2: SGHRS, YFSETQ. The CDR3 spans 14 residues.

The chain couples TRBV7-9 to TRBJ1-1; D is uncertain. The CDR3 is 12 residues long. V lost 5 bases to trimming and J lost 3 bases, with 7 bases between them. Looked up from germline, CDR1 is SEHNR and CDR2 is FQNEAQ (reference sequence). The chain's CDR3 is CASSPVDTEAFF. For the CDR3, the DNA is TGTGCCAGCAGCCCAGTGGACACTGAAGCTTTCTTT.

This clone appeared once. The rearrangement uses TRBV7-2 and TRBJ2-5; D might be TRBD2 (5 bases). V was clipped by 3 bases and J by 5 bases, with 10 bases between them. Germline-derived CDR1 and CDR2 are SGHTA and FQGNSA. This CDR3 spans 13 amino acids. The CDR3 spells CASSFGERETQYF. Here the CDR3 DNA reads TGTGCCAGCAGCTTTGGGGAGCGGGAGACCCAGTACTTC.

The chain recombines TRBV5-6 with TRBJ2-7, with 11 bases identical to TRBD1. The length of the CDR3 is 16 residues. V shed 0 bases and J 3 bases; nucleotides not matched to a gene: 5. Looked up from germline, CDR1 is SGHDT and CDR2 is YYEEEE. The CDR3 spells CASSLALGTGGYEQYF. Here the CDR3 DNA reads TGTGCCAGCAGCTTGGCCCTCGGGACAGGGGGCTACGAGCAGTACTTC.

The V call is TRBV27, the J call TRBJ1-6; TRBD1 is a possible D gene (5 bases). The germline V gene encodes CDR1 MNHEY and CDR2 SMNVEV (reference sequence). The CDR3 sequence is 14 residues long. V lost 2 bases to trimming and J lost 5 bases, with 7 bases between them. The CDR3 region is CASSLRQHNSPLHF. CDR3 DNA: TGTGCCAGCAGTTTAAGACAGCATAATTCACCCCTCCACTTT.

This sequence joins TRBV19 and TRBJ1-3; 8 nucleotides match TRBD1. CDR3 length: 15 amino acids. Germline CDR1 is LNHDA and CDR2 is SQIVND (reference sequence). Trimming removed 3 bases from V and 4 bases from J; junction bases left unmatched: 5. The CDR3 bases are TGTGCCAGTAGTATCAGGACAGGGCGCGGAAACACCATATATTTT. Its protein is CASSIRTGRGNTIYF.

The chain carries TRBV27 and TRBJ2-1, with D perhaps TRBD1 (6 bases). The CDR3 contains 14 residues. Germline V gives CDR1 MNHEY, CDR2 SMNVEV (reference sequence). V lost 3 bases, J lost 5 bases, and 11 bases lay in between. In DNA form, the CDR3 reads TGTGCCAGCAGTTTTGGCAGGGGTAACAATGAGCAGTTCTTC. The encoded protein is CASSFGRGNNEQFF.

The chain has TRBV7-9 and TRBJ2-2; D is uncertain. Germline CDR1 SEHNR, CDR2 FQNEAQ (reference sequence). With 1 base removed from V and 4 bases from J, the gap between germline ends came to 7 bases. This CDR3 region has 14 residues. DNA for the CDR3: TGTGCCAGCAGCTTAGGGAGAACCACCGGGGAGCTGTTTTTT. Protein product: CASSLGRTTGELFF.

V usage is TRBV11-3 and J usage is TRBJ1-4; TRBD1 agrees at 10 bases. Germline trimming cut 5 bases from V and 5 bases from J; bases unmatched to any gene: 8. The germline V gene has CDR1 SGHNT and CDR2 YENEEA. This CDR3 spans 16 amino acids. The CDR3: CASSRSGTGENEKLFF. The CDR3 DNA reads TGTGCCAGCAGCCGTTCCGGGACAGGGGAAAATGAAAAACTGTTTTTT.

The chain carries TRBV4-3 and TRBJ1-6, with 9 nucleotides matching TRBD1. In germline, CDR1 is LGHNA, CDR2 YSLEER. Germline trimming cut 0 bases from V and 7 bases from J; bases unmatched to any gene: 7. The CDR3 is 17 amino acids. The CDR3 protein is CASSQELRTGANSPLHF. The CDR3 DNA follows: TGCGCCAGCAGCCAAGAACTGAGGACAGGGGCAAATTCACCCCTCCACTTT.

This chain joins TRBV7-9 and TRBJ1-5, with 7 bases fitting TRBD1. The CDR3 contains 15 residues. CDR1 is SEHNR and CDR2 is FQNEAQ in the germline V gene (reference sequence). Trimming took 2 bases from V and 4 from J; bases not matched to a gene: 5. The CDR3 region is CASSLKGDRNQPQHF. CDR3 DNA: TGTGCCAGCAGCTTAAAAGGGGACAGAAATCAGCCCCAGCATTTT. Using reference TRBV7-9 and TRBJ1-5 for the parts outside the CDR3, the full variable domain is DTGVSQNPRHKITKRGQNVTFRCDPISEHNRLYWYRQTLGQGPEFLTYFQNEAQLEKSRLLSDRFSAERPKGSFSTLEIQRTEQGDSAMYLCASSLKGDRNQPQHFGDGTRLSIL.

V usage is TRBV28 and J usage is TRBJ2-7; unclear D gene. Germline values: CDR1 MDHEN, CDR2 SYDVKM. The CDR3 has 12 amino acids. Trimming cost V 8 bases and J 2 bases, with 10 bases left between them. The CDR3 DNA reads as TGTGCCAGCCAAACTTTCACCTACGAGCAGTACTTC. Its protein product is CASQTFTYEQYF.

The J gene is TRBJ2-1, the V gene TRBV19; D call uncertain. The CDR3 contains 12 residues. V lost 5 bases, J lost 7 bases, and 9 bases lay in between. CDR1 and CDR2 (germline): LNHDA, SQIVND (reference sequence). The CDR3 spells CASSEQLNEQFF. The CDR3 nucleotides read TGTGCCAGTAGTGAACAGTTAAATGAGCAGTTCTTC.

The chain recombines TRBV4-2 with TRBJ2-7; 11 bases fit TRBD2. Trimming at V came to 2 bases and at J to 5 bases, leaving 11 bases not matched to a gene. The CDR3 sequence is 17 residues long. Germline V gene data show CDR1 as LGHNA and CDR2 as YNFKEQ. This CDR3 reads CASSQRLLAGGKNEQYF. The CDR3 nucleotides read TGTGCCAGCAGCCAACGTCTCCTAGCGGGAGGAAAAAACGAGCAGTACTTC.

This clone has just one count. This chain connects TRBV5-5 to TRBJ2-3; TRBD2 matches 7 bases. Germline V CDR1 and CDR2: SGHKS, YYEKEE (reference sequence). V shed 4 bases and J 3 bases; nucleotides not matched to a gene: 8. CDR3 length: 15 residues. The CDR3 sequence: CASSGASGGTDTQYF. The CDR3 region has the DNA TGTGCCAGCAGCGGGGCTAGCGGAGGTACAGATACGCAGTATTTT.

The chain couples TRBV28 to TRBJ1-2, with 9 bases identical to TRBD1. The CDR3 has 14 amino acids. The germline CDR1 and CDR2 sequences are MDHEN and SYDVKM. Unmatched junction bases numbered 7, after V lost 5 bases and J lost 6 bases. In nucleotides, the CDR3 is TGTGCCAGCAGTCGGACAGGGGTTTATCATGGCTACACCTTC. Translated, it gives CASSRTGVYHGYTF.

The rearrangement links TRBV15 to TRBJ1-5, with D uncertain. Germline CDR1 reads LNHNV; CDR2 reads YYDKDF (reference sequence). Trimming removed 0 bases from V and 6 bases from J, with 6 bases in between. CDR3 length: 13 amino acids. The CDR3 DNA reads as TGTGCCACCAGCAGAGATCCCCTTCAGCCCCAGCATTTT. Its protein is CATSRDPLQPQHF. Using reference TRBV15 and TRBJ1-5 for the parts outside the CDR3, the full variable domain is DAMVIQNPRYQVTQFGKPVTLSCSQTLNHNVMYWYQQKSSQAPKLLFHYYDKDFNNEADTPDNFQSRRPNTSFCFLDIRSPGLGDTAMYLCATSRDPLQPQHFGDGTRLSIL.

The V call is TRBV15, the J call TRBJ2-2, with D possibly TRBD1 on 6 matching bases. Germline assignment: CDR1 LNHNV and CDR2 YYDKDF (reference sequence). V dropped 0 bases and J dropped 2 bases, with 19 bases sitting between them. The CDR3 extends over 19 amino acids. The CDR3 nucleotides read TGTGCCACCAGCAGAGATCTGGGGGCTACGGTTACTAACACCGGGGAGCTGTTTTTT. Encoded protein: CATSRDLGATVTNTGELFF.